Given below is one T cell receptor (beta chain) in context. Its antigen is unidentified. The CD4+ fraction was divided into a CD45RA+ naive subset and a CD45RA-negative memory subset. In the original processing: From ImmunoSEQ came sequences covering only the junction and carrying no quality scores, so filtering differed. Sequencing was performed with immunoSEQ multiplex PCR; in TCRdb, only in-frame clones are kept and a portion is missing. V and J calls and clone size are as listed in that table; D and trimming were resolved from the DNA. The sample has under 850,000 clones, over 55% seen once. The data are from a study of shared clonotypes between healthy human individuals. The CDR3 runs 16 residues. Germline assignment: CDR1 ENHRY and CDR2 SYGVKD. Deletions cut 0 bases from V and 0 bases from J, with 12 bases between. Study findings and constraints: Generally, naive subsets (rather than memory subsets) showed larger estimated richness. The donor pool, a small one, limited the genetic and exposure-history diversity represented.

This clonotype was obtained from a woman in her 30s in good health. This chain uses TRBV10-3 with TRBJ2-7; D not certain. Sample: memory CD4+ T cells sorted from blood. Regarding subset: CD45RA-negative fraction. The CDR3 reads CAISESVLKDSYEQYF. The CDR3 DNA follows: TGTGCCATCAGTGAGTCGGTTCTCAAAGACTCCTACGAGCAGTACTTC.